This entry lists 21 T cell receptor beta chains sequenced from one sample in a study of blood T cell repertoires in COVID-19. The table came from immunoSEQ multiplex PCR; TCRdb's copy has only in-frame clones and leaves some out. This sample yields some 400,000 clones, of which approximately 91% are seen a single time; around 0.94% belongs to the top ten. The material sequenced was PBMCs or T cells enriched from blood (not recorded which). The receptors were gathered from a woman aged 40 to 50 who had been exposed to COVID-19.

The chain recombines TRBV19 with TRBJ1-4; 8 bases map to TRBD1. CDR1 and CDR2 (germline): LNHDA, SQIVND (reference sequence). This CDR3 is 14 amino acids long. V lost 5 bases, J lost 7 bases, and 6 bases stayed unmatched. In nucleotides, the CDR3 is TGTGCCAGTAGTTTTGGCAGGGGGCGTGAAAAACTGTTTTTT. Amino acid sequence: CASSFGRGREKLFF.

This clone appeared once. This sequence joins TRBV2 and TRBJ1-5; D is perhaps TRBD1 (5 bases). The CDR3 totals 14 residues. With 4 bases removed from V and 7 bases from J, the gap between germline ends came to 14 bases. Germline V gene data show CDR1 as SNHLY and CDR2 as FYNNEI. The CDR3 coding sequence is TGTGCCAGCAGTGGGGGTCAGGGTTTGCAGCCCCAGCATTTT. Its protein is CASSGGQGLQPQHF.

The rearrangement uses TRBV6-5 and TRBJ1-3, with a weak D call TRBD1 (5 bases). Trimming left V 9 bases short and J 3 bases short, with 15 bases between. This CDR3 is 14 amino acids long. Per germline, CDR1 MNHEY and CDR2 SVGAGI. This chain's CDR3 is CASLGGVDGNTIYF. The DNA for the CDR3 is TGTGCCAGTTTGGGAGGGGTGGATGGAAACACCATATATTTT.

The chain employs TRBV7-2 and TRBJ1-2, with D hard to call. Per germline, CDR1 SGHTA and CDR2 FQGNSA. This CDR3 is built from 16 residues. The V and J ends lost 6 bases and 7 bases respectively, with 24 bases between them. The CDR3 here is CASSPGTVARRGGYTF. The CDR3 nucleotides are TGTGCCAGCAGTCCAGGTACGGTCGCGAGACGTGGTGGCTACACCTTC.

The chain combines TRBV29-1 with TRBJ1-5; 7 bases map to TRBD1. CDR1 and CDR2 from the germline V gene are SQVTM and ANQGSEA. CDR3 size: 15 residues. The V segment lost 3 bases and the J segment 2 bases; nucleotides outside the gene matches: 7. Here the CDR3 reads CSVETDREGNQPQHF. CDR3 nucleotide sequence: TGCAGCGTTGAGACCGACAGGGAAGGCAATCAGCCCCAGCATTTT. The full variable domain, in which reference TRBV29-1 and TRBJ1-5 provide the parts outside the CDR3, is SAVISQKPSRDICQRGTSLTIQCQVDSQVTMMFWYRQQPGQSLTLIATANQGSEATYESGFVIDKFPISRPNLTFSTLTVSNMSPEDSSIYLCSVETDREGNQPQHFGDGTRLSIL.

This clone showed up just once. The gene calls are TRBV19 and TRBJ2-5, with D maybe TRBD2 (6 bases). From germline, CDR1 is LNHDA and CDR2 SQIVND (reference sequence). This CDR3 is 16 amino acids long. V dropped 6 bases and J dropped 7 bases, with 24 bases sitting between them. The CDR3 DNA follows: TGTGCCAGTAGCAAGACGGGACTGACCCCCGCGGGGACCCAGTACTTC. Translation: CASSKTGLTPAGTQYF.

This rearrangement joins TRBV7-9 to TRBJ1-1, with 7 bases aligning to TRBD1. V trimming: 5 bases; J trimming: 3 bases; junction bases outside the gene matches: 6. Germline V gene sequence: CDR1 SEHNR, CDR2 FQNEAQ (reference sequence). The CDR3 has 14 amino acids. Here the CDR3 DNA reads TGTGCCAGCAGCCGAGTCACAGGGGACACTGAAGCTTTCTTT. Encoded protein: CASSRVTGDTEAFF. Supplemented by reference TRBV7-9 and TRBJ1-1, the full variable domain reads DTGVSQNPRHKITKRGQNVTFRCDPISEHNRLYWYRQTLGQGPEFLTYFQNEAQLEKSRLLSDRFSAERPKGSFSTLEIQRTEQGDSAMYLCASSRVTGDTEAFFGQGTRLTVV.

V gene TRBV19 combines with J gene TRBJ2-2; 7 nucleotides line up with TRBD1. This CDR3 comprises 14 residues. Trimming cost V 6 bases and J 5 bases; bases outside gene matches: 6. From germline, CDR1 is LNHDA and CDR2 SQIVND (reference sequence). The CDR3 spells CASRQGWGTGELFF. The CDR3 DNA follows: TGTGCCAGTAGACAGGGGTGGGGAACCGGGGAGCTGTTTTTT.

The chain employs TRBV6-5 and TRBJ2-1; TRBD1 aligns across 8 bases. The CDR3 is 15 amino acids. CDR1 and CDR2 (germline): MNHEY, SVGAGI. V trimming: 6 bases; J trimming: 1 base; junction bases outside the gene matches: 5. The CDR3 here is CASRTDRGSYNEQFF. For the CDR3, the DNA is TGTGCCAGCAGAACCGACAGGGGATCCTACAATGAGCAGTTCTTC.

This chain connects TRBV5-1 to TRBJ1-4, with a tentative D call TRBD1 (5 bases). The CDR3 spans 18 residues. V dropped 4 bases and J dropped 0 bases, with 19 bases sitting between them. The V gene's germline CDR1 is SGHRS and CDR2 YFSETQ. CDR3 residues: CASSPGVEQVSTNEKLFF. The CDR3 DNA sequence: TGCGCCAGCAGCCCTGGGGTTGAACAGGTCTCAACTAATGAAAAACTGTTTTTT. Based on the CDR3 plus reference TRBV5-1 and TRBJ1-4, the full variable domain is KAGVTQTPRYLIKTRGQQVTLSCSPISGHRSVSWYQQTPGQGLQFLFEYFSETQRNKGNFPGRFSGRQFSNSRSEMNVSTLELGDSALYLCASSPGVEQVSTNEKLFFGSGTQLSVL.

The sample holds a few counts of this clone. CDR3 sequence: CASSSPTGYGYTF. The CDR3 nucleotides are TGTGCCAGCAGTTCCCCGACAGGTTATGGCTACACCTTC. This sequence joins TRBV12-3 or TRBV12-4 and TRBJ1-2; D is possibly TRBD1 (6 bases). The CDR3 consists of 13 residues. The germline V and J ends were trimmed by 4 bases and 5 bases, with 11 bases remaining between them.

V usage is TRBV2 and J usage is TRBJ2-7, with a possible D match to TRBD1 (6 bases). The ends were cut back, 2 bases at V and 2 bases at J, with 10 bases in the middle. This CDR3 spans 14 amino acids. CDR1 is SNHLY, CDR2 FYNNEI, per germline. The CDR3 nucleotides read TGTGCCAGCAGTGAACTCGGACAGCCCTACGAGCAGTACTTC. The encoded protein is CASSELGQPYEQYF.

The J gene is TRBJ2-4, the V gene TRBV11-3; possibly TRBD1 for D (5 bases). This CDR3 spans 14 amino acids. Germline lookup yields CDR1 SGHNT and CDR2 YENEEA. Trimming left V 2 bases short and J 9 bases short, with 14 bases between. In DNA form, the CDR3 reads TGTGCCAGCAGCTTATTTGTCAGGGAAGGCATTCAGTACTTC. As protein: CASSLFVREGIQYF.

For the CDR3, the DNA is TGCGCCAGCTGCCTTACGATGCGTTCTAGCACAGATACGCAGTATTTT. This gives the protein CASCLTMRSSTDTQYF. The V gene is TRBV23-1, the J gene TRBJ2-3; D gene ambiguous. TRBV23-1 is classed as an ORF, of uncertain function. The CDR3 extends over 16 amino acids. V lost 8 bases, J lost 0 bases, and 18 bases lay in between.

The chain recombines TRBV12-5 with TRBJ1-1; the match to TRBD1 covers 7 bases. This CDR3 spans 14 amino acids. Germline CDR1 reads LGHNT; CDR2 reads FRNRAP. Trimming at V came to 1 base and at J to 8 bases, leaving 7 bases not matched to a gene. CDR3 sequence: CASGLEGAQNEAFF. CDR3 bases: TGTGCTAGTGGTTTGGAGGGGGCACAGAACGAAGCTTTCTTT.

This rearrangement joins TRBV19 to TRBJ2-7; a weak D match, TRBD1 (5 bases). CDR1 and CDR2 from the germline V gene are LNHDA and SQIVND (reference sequence). This CDR3 is built from 15 residues. V dropped 3 bases and J dropped 5 bases, with 17 bases sitting between them. CDR3 residues: CASSIQGSKRNEQYF. CDR3 nucleotide sequence: TGTGCCAGTAGTATCCAGGGAAGTAAGAGGAACGAGCAGTACTTC. Full variable domain (missing parts from reference TRBV19 and TRBJ2-7): DGGITQSPKYLFRKEGQNVTLSCEQNLNHDAMYWYRQDPGQGLRLIYYSQIVNDFQKGDIAEGYSVSREKKESFPLTVTSAQKNPTAFYLCASSIQGSKRNEQYFGPGTRLTVT.

This clone was found once. This sequence joins TRBV3-1 (or the pseudogene TRBV3-2) and TRBJ2-5; D is unresolved. The germline gives CDR1 LGHDT, CDR2 YNNKEL (reference sequence). V lost 2 bases, J lost 4 bases, and 17 bases lay in between. The CDR3 spans 16 residues. Here the CDR3 reads CASSQLLPRVGETQYF. In nucleotides, the CDR3 is TGTGCCAGCAGCCAACTATTACCCCGGGTGGGAGAGACCCAGTACTTC.

The chain couples TRBV21-1 to TRBJ1-6; the table's TRBD1 call for D was not verified on the DNA. TRBV21-1 is noted as a pseudogene. The CDR3 has 15 amino acids. The CDR3 DNA reads as TGTGCCAGCAGCGAGGGACAGGCAGATAATTCACCCCTCCACTTT. Residues: CASSEGQADNSPLHF.

The V call is TRBV5-1, the J call TRBJ1-4; no clear D. The V end was cut by 4 bases, the J end by 0 bases, with 10 bases between. The CDR3 covers 15 residues. From germline, CDR1 is SGHRS and CDR2 YFSETQ. CDR3 sequence reads: CASSGGYATNEKLFF. The CDR3 bases are TGCGCCAGCAGCGGAGGGTATGCAACTAATGAAAAACTGTTTTTT. The whole variable domain, remainder taken from reference TRBV5-1 and TRBJ1-4, is KAGVTQTPRYLIKTRGQQVTLSCSPISGHRSVSWYQQTPGQGLQFLFEYFSETQRNKGNFPGRFSGRQFSNSRSEMNVSTLELGDSALYLCASSGGYATNEKLFFGSGTQLSVL.

This sequence joins TRBV7-8 and TRBJ2-2, with 10 bases that match TRBD2. V dropped 3 bases and J dropped 4; count of bases not matched to a gene: 8. The CDR3 spans 17 residues. Germline CDR1 is SGHVS and CDR2 is FQNEAQ. CDR3 bases: TGTGCCAGCAGCTTGTCTAGCGGGAGAACGGGCACCGGGGAGCTGTTTTTT. It translates to CASSLSSGRTGTGELFF.

The gene calls are TRBV3-1 (or the pseudogene TRBV3-2) and TRBJ2-1; unclear D gene. This CDR3 has 14 amino acids. V lost 1 base and J lost 9, with 13 bases in between. Germline lookup yields CDR1 LGHDT and CDR2 YNNKEL (reference sequence). CDR3 DNA sequence: TGTGCCAGCAGCCAAGGTACGAGCCGAGGTGAGCAGTTCTTC. It is translated as CASSQGTSRGEQFF.